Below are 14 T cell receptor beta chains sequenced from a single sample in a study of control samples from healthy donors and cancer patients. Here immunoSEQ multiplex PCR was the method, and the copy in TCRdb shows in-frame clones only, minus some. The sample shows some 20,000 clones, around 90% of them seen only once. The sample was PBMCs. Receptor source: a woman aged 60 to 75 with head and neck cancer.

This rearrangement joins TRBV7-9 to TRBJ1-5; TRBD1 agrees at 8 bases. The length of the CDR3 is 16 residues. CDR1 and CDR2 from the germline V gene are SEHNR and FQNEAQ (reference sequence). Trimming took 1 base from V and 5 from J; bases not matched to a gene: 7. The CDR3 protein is CASSLVGQGADQPQHF. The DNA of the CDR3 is TGTGCCAGCAGCTTAGTGGGGCAGGGGGCGGATCAGCCCCAGCATTTT.

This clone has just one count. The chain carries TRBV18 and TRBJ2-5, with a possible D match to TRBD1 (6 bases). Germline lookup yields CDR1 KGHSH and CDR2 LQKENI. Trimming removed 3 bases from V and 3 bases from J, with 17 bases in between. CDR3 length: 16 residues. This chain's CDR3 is CASSPEDRTEEETQYF. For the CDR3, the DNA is TGTGCCAGCTCACCGGAAGACAGGACGGAGGAAGAGACCCAGTACTTC.

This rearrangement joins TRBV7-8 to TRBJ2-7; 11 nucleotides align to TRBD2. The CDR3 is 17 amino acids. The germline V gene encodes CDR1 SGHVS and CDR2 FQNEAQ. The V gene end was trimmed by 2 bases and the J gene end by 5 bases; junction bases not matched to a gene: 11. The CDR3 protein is CASSLILAGGVVDEQYF. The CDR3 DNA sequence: TGTGCCAGCAGCTTAATCCTAGCGGGAGGTGTGGTTGACGAGCAGTACTTC. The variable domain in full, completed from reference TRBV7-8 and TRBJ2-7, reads GAGVSQSPRYKVAKRGQDVALRCDPISGHVSLFWYQQALGQGPEFLTYFQNEAQLDKSGLPSDRFFAERPEGSVSTLKIQRTQQEDSAVYLCASSLILAGGVVDEQYFGPGTRLTVT.

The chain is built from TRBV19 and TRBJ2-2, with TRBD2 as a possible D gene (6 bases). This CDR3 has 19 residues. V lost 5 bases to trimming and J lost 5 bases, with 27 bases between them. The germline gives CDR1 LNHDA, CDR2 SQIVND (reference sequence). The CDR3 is CASSFRGLRVDYGTGELFF. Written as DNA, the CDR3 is TGTGCCAGTAGTTTTAGGGGTCTGAGGGTGGACTACGGGACCGGGGAGCTGTTTTTT.

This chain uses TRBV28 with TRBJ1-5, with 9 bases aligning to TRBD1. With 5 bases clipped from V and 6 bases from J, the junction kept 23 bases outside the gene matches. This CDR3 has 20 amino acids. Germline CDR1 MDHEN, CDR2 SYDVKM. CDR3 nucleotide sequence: TGTGCCAGCAGTCCCATAAGGGGACAGGGAGTGATGACTTGGAGTCAGCCCCAGCATTTT. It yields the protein CASSPIRGQGVMTWSQPQHF.

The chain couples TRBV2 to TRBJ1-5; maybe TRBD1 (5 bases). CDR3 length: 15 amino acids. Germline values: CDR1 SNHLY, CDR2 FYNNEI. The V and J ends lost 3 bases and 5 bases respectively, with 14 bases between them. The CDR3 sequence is CASSDLGGVYQPQHF. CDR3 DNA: TGTGCCAGCAGTGATTTGGGGGGAGTCTATCAGCCCCAGCATTTT.

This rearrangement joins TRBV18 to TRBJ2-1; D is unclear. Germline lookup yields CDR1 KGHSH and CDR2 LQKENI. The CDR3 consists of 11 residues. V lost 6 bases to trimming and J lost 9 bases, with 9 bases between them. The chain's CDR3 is CASSTTSEQFF. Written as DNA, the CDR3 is TGTGCCAGCTCGACGACATCTGAGCAGTTCTTC.

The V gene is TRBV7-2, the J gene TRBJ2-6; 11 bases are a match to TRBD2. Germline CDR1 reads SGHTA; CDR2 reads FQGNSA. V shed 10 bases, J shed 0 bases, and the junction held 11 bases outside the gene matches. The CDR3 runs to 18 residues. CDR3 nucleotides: TGTGCCATGTACCCCGGGACTAGCGGACACTCTGGGGCCAACGTCCTGACTTTC. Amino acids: CAMYPGTSGHSGANVLTF.

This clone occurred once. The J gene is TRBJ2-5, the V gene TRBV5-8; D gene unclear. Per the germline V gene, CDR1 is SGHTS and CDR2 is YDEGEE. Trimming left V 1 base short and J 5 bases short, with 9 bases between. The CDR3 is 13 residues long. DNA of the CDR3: TGTGCCAGCAGCTTGAGGGTAACGGAGACCCAGTACTTC. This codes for CASSLRVTETQYF.

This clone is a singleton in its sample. CDR3 sequence: CASSATGRGNQPQHF. CDR3 nucleotide sequence: TGTGCCAGCAGCGCGACAGGGAGGGGCAATCAGCCCCAGCATTTT. The chain joins TRBV5-5 to TRBJ1-5; 7 positions agree with TRBD1. Per the germline V gene, CDR1 is SGHKS and CDR2 is YYEKEE (reference sequence). The CDR3 length is 15 residues. V was pared by 4 bases and J by 2 bases, with 6 bases of the junction left unmatched.

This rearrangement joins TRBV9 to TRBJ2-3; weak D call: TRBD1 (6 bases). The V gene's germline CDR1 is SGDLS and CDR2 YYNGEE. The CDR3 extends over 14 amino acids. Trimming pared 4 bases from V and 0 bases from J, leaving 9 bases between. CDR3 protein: CASSPDSSTDTQYF. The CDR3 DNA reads TGTGCCAGCAGCCCGGACAGTAGCACAGATACGCAGTATTTT.

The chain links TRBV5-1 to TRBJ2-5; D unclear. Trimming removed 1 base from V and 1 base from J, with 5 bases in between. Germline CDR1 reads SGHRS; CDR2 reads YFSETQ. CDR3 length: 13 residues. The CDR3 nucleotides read TGCGCCAGCAGCTTGCTAGTCCAAGAGACCCAGTACTTC. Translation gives CASSLLVQETQYF.

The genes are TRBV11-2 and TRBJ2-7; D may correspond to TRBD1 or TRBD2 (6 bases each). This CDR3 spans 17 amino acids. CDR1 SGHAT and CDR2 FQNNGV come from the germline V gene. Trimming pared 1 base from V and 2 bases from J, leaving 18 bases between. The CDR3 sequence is CASSLVGSGGRPYEQYF. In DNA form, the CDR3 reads TGTGCCAGCAGCTTAGTGGGGAGTGGGGGGCGCCCCTACGAGCAGTACTTC.

CDR3 nucleotides: TGTGCCAGCAGCCCTGTGCGGGGGAACACTGAAGCTTTCTTT. Its translation is CASSPVRGNTEAFF. The V and J genes are TRBV6-6 and TRBJ1-1; D call uncertain. With 6 bases removed from V and 1 base from J, the gap between germline ends came to 12 bases. Looked up from germline, CDR1 is MNHNY and CDR2 is SVGAGI (reference sequence). This CDR3 region has 14 residues.